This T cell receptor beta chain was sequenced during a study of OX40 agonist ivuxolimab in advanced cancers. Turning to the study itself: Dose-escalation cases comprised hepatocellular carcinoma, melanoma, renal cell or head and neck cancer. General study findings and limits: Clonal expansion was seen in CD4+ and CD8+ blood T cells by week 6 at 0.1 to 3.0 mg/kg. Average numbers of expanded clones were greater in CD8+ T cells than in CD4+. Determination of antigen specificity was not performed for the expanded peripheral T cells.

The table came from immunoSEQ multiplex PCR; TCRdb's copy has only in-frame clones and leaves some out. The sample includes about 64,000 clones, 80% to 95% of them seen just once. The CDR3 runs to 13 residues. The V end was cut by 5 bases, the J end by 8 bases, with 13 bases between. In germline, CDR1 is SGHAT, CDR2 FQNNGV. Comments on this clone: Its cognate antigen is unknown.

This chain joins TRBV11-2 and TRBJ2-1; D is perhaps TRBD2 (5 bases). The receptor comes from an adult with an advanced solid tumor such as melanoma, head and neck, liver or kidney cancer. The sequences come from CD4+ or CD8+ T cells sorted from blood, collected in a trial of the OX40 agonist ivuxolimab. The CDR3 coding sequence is TGTGCCAGCAGCCCTTGGACTGGTGATGAGCAGTTCTTC. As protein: CASSPWTGDEQFF.